These T cell receptor beta chains were read from a single sample in a study of CD8 T cells in Susac syndrome. TCRdb ran MiXCR on the immunoSEQ multiplex PCR reads and lists one entry per CDR3 protein. This sample has around 53,000 distinct CDR3 sequences, with approximately 95% found just once. The source material was CD8+ T cells from PBMCs. The receptor source for this set is a human donor with Susac syndrome. Each CDR3 is given without its conserved first and last residue. The order of the fields is V gene, J gene, CDR3 protein.

TRBV12-3/TRBV12-4	TRBJ2-1	ASSIRNEQF
TRBV5-1	TRBJ2-5	ASSLAGAEETQY
TRBV20-1	TRBJ2-7	SARDPGCWEQY
TRBV29-1	TRBJ2-7	SVVATDAYKQY
TRBV9	TRBJ2-3	ASSDSRTGGATDTQY
TRBV7-8	TRBJ2-7	ASTYWGDRPYEQY
TRBV3-1	TRBJ2-5	ASSQKGGLRETQY
TRBV5-1	TRBJ1-2	ASSLDGGDGYT
TRBV30	TRBJ1-6	AYYREGSPLH
TRBV9	TRBJ2-3	ASSVRGRYGDTQY
TRBV4-1	TRBJ2-7	ASSQRTGGDEQY
TRBV14	TRBJ1-1	ASSQESRTEAF
TRBV15	TRBJ1-5	ATSSIQGGQPQH
TRBV7-9	TRBJ2-7	ASSHYIPQGGYEQY
TRBV12-3/TRBV12-4	TRBJ2-1	ASGQVPYNEQF
TRBV30	TRBJ2-7	AWSVGTSYEQY
TRBV5-8	TRBJ2-7	ASSFTASGTIGLKVQY
TRBV29-1	TRBJ1-2	SVEMVLGYT
TRBV20-1	TRBJ2-4	SAHRDTKNIQY
TRBV11-2	TRBJ2-1	ASSFLGNEQF
TRBV12-3/TRBV12-4	TRBJ2-7	ASSFSGFHEQY
TRBV15	TRBJ2-3	ATSRSGGDTQY
TRBV27	TRBJ1-1	ASRSAGANTEAF
TRBV5-6	TRBJ1-5	ASSPKDGNQPQH
TRBV20-1	TRBJ1-1	SALDRYTEAF
TRBV4-3	TRBJ2-3	ASSQVVGDTQY
TRBV19	TRBJ1-2	ASSLGRMEGYT
TRBV20-1	TRBJ2-7	SARDPRAASYEQY
TRBV9	TRBJ1-4	ASSVGTNDEKLF
TRBV12-3/TRBV12-4	TRBJ1-2	ASSLGQVYYGYT
TRBV23-1	TRBJ1-2	ASRGTGLSYGYT
TRBV15	TRBJ1-2	ATSRLDRDYGYT
TRBV14	TRBJ2-3	ASSQRQGTDTQY
TRBV2	TRBJ2-5	ASRLDRAQY
TRBV30	TRBJ1-1	AWSRNGGWNTEAF
TRBV9	TRBJ2-3	ASSLTFGGGSTDTQY
TRBV6-5	TRBJ2-7	ASSYSGPPGEQY
TRBV20-1	TRBJ2-7	SARDDSSDYEQY
TRBV9	TRBJ1-1	ASSVDGLEAF
TRBV13	TRBJ1-1	ASSLLASRNTEAF
TRBV20-1	TRBJ2-6	SASTRARISGANVLT
TRBV12-3/TRBV12-4	TRBJ1-6	ASSPGQGYSPLH
TRBV15	TRBJ1-2	ATSYPPGAAYGYT
TRBV12-3/TRBV12-4	TRBJ2-5	ASTLRSGAEWETQY
TRBV4-2	TRBJ2-3	ASSQERLASGDTQY
TRBV6-5	TRBJ1-1	ASSYWQAHEAF
TRBV12-3/TRBV12-4	TRBJ2-3	ASSPPGERRDTQY
TRBV29-1	TRBJ2-3	SVTGFRAGSTDTQY
TRBV6-5	TRBJ2-1	ASSYTSGGSGNEQF
TRBV29-1	TRBJ2-5	SVSGQGETQY
TRBV6-1	TRBJ1-5	ASSDLLVIQPQH
TRBV7-9	TRBJ2-1	ASSSRTGKNEQF
TRBV5-6	TRBJ1-1	ASSLEGTRFGAF
TRBV12-5	TRBJ2-1	ASGLGPGLYNEQF
TRBV5-6	TRBJ2-7	ASSPRAAYEQY
TRBV9	TRBJ2-3	ASSADIGGSDTQY
TRBV30	TRBJ1-1	ACDPLGRAF
TRBV7-9	TRBJ1-2	ASIEGASGDGYT
TRBV9	TRBJ1-5	ASRAGENQPQH